The 19 T cell receptor beta chains reported below all come from one sample, sequenced in a study of CD8+ T cells in alopecia areata. The sequencing template was cDNA reverse transcribed from extracted RNA. This table comes from immunoSEQ multiplex PCR, and its TCRdb copy is limited to in-frame clones, with some not included. This table has about 150,000 clones, 55% appearing once. The sequencing sample was made of CD4+ T cells sorted from blood. The receptors were sampled from a human donor in good health.

CDR3 residues: CASSQTGLGEQFF. The CDR3 nucleotides are TGCGCCAGCAGCCAGACAGGGCTAGGTGAGCAGTTCTTC. The chain recombines TRBV4-1 with TRBJ2-1, with TRBD1 matching over 7 bases. V lost 3 bases, J lost 9 bases, and 5 bases stayed unmatched. The CDR3 runs to 13 residues. Per germline, CDR1 MGHRA and CDR2 YSYEKL.

The rearrangement links TRBV28 to TRBJ1-2; 8 bases agree with TRBD1. CDR3 size: 13 residues. Germline V CDR1 and CDR2: MDHEN, SYDVKM. V lost 6 bases, J lost 2 bases, and 2 bases stayed unmatched. CDR3 residues: CASSRDRNYGYTF. The DNA of the CDR3 is TGTGCCAGCAGCCGGGACAGGAACTATGGCTACACCTTC.

The chain joins TRBV29-1 to TRBJ2-1, with 9 positions matching TRBD2. The CDR3 length is 17 residues. Germline CDR1 reads SQVTM; CDR2 reads ANQGSEA. V shed 1 base and J 2 bases; nucleotides not matched to a gene: 9. CDR3 residues: CSVEVIVSGSPYNEQFF. CDR3 nucleotides: TGCAGCGTTGAAGTAATTGTTAGCGGGAGTCCCTACAATGAGCAGTTCTTC.

This clone was picked up a small number of times. This rearrangement joins TRBV2 to TRBJ2-1; maybe TRBD2 (6 bases). The CDR3 has 19 residues. Germline lookup yields CDR1 SNHLY and CDR2 FYNNEI. V was trimmed by 0 bases and J by 7 bases, leaving 25 bases between them. CDR3 DNA sequence: TGTGCCAGCAGTGAAGCGCTTCTAGGGTCTAGCCCCCGGGGGAATGAGCAGTTCTTC. This encodes CASSEALLGSSPRGNEQFF.

This clone has just a few counts. The chain employs TRBV23-1 and TRBJ2-7; no clear D. TRBV23-1 is assigned to the ORF class and has an uncertain function. Between the trimmed V and J ends, which lost 11 bases and 5 bases, there was a span of 16 bases. This CDR3 spans 12 amino acids. The CDR3 DNA reads TGCGCCGGGCGGAGCTTACGGGACGAGCAGTACTTC. Translation gives CAGRSLRDEQYF.

The V call is TRBV29-1, the J call TRBJ2-1; D uncertain. V gave up 0 bases and J gave up 10 bases, with 13 bases separating them. Looked up from germline, CDR1 is SQVTM and CDR2 is ANQGSEA. This CDR3 is 13 amino acids long. The CDR3 reads CSVEDLETQEQFF. CDR3 sequence (DNA): TGCAGCGTTGAAGATCTCGAGACACAAGAGCAGTTCTTC.

This clone was seen just once. This chain joins TRBV9 and TRBJ2-1; D possibly corresponds to TRBD1 (6 bases). Germline lookup yields CDR1 SGDLS and CDR2 YYNGEE. The CDR3 sequence is 13 residues long. Trimming pared 5 bases from V and 2 bases from J, leaving 8 bases between. The chain's CDR3 is CASSQGPYNEQFF. In DNA, the CDR3 is TGTGCCAGCAGTCAGGGGCCCTACAATGAGCAGTTCTTC.

The CDR3 DNA reads TGCAGCGTTGGAGGACACCAAGAGACCCAGTACTTC. Translated, it gives CSVGGHQETQYF. The chain links TRBV29-1 to TRBJ2-5; D gene ambiguous. Per the germline V gene, CDR1 is SQVTM and CDR2 is ANQGSEA. This CDR3 region has 12 residues. The V and J ends lost 4 bases and 0 bases respectively, with 6 bases between them.

The rearrangement links TRBV19 to TRBJ2-7, with 10 bases lining up with TRBD2. Per germline, CDR1 LNHDA and CDR2 SQIVND (reference sequence). This CDR3 region has 15 residues. V lost 5 bases, J lost 0 bases, and 4 bases stayed unmatched. The chain's CDR3 is CASSPSGSFSYEQYF. The CDR3 nucleotides read TGTGCCAGTAGTCCTAGCGGGAGTTTCTCCTACGAGCAGTACTTC.

V usage is TRBV15 and J usage is TRBJ1-2; D perhaps matches TRBD1 (5 bases). V lost 2 bases and J lost 6, with 19 bases in between. Per the germline V gene, CDR1 is LNHNV and CDR2 is YYDKDF (reference sequence). This CDR3 region has 16 residues. This CDR3 is CATSRSPRDPFHGYTF. The CDR3 DNA reads as TGTGCCACCAGCAGAAGCCCCCGGGACCCTTTCCATGGCTACACCTTC. The entire variable domain, with the rest obtained from reference TRBV15 and TRBJ1-2, is as follows: DAMVIQNPRYQVTQFGKPVTLSCSQTLNHNVMYWYQQKSSQAPKLLFHYYDKDFNNEADTPDNFQSRRPNTSFCFLDIRSPGLGDTAMYLCATSRSPRDPFHGYTFGSGTRLTVV.

The chain uses TRBV13 and TRBJ2-5; D remains unclear. Trimming stripped 11 bases from V and 8 bases from J, with 15 bases between. The CDR3 is 11 amino acids. CDR1 is PRHDT and CDR2 is FYEKMQ in the germline V gene (reference sequence). As DNA, the CDR3 is TGTGCCTGCTCGGACGTTTTTACCCAGTACTTC. Translated, it gives CACSDVFTQYF.

V usage is TRBV29-1 and J usage is TRBJ1-1; possible D gene TRBD1, 6 bases. V lost 2 bases and J 0 bases, leaving 13 bases between the germline ends. The germline V gene encodes CDR1 SQVTM and CDR2 ANQGSEA. The CDR3 has 15 amino acids. The CDR3 coding sequence is TGCAGCGTTGAATTGACAGGTGGTATGAACACTGAAGCTTTCTTT. The encoded protein is CSVELTGGMNTEAFF.

The table lists this clone with a few counts. This sequence joins TRBV7-2 and TRBJ1-2; 9 bases map to TRBD1. V lost 5 bases, J lost 8 bases, and 3 bases stayed unmatched. Germline V lookup: CDR1 SGHTA, CDR2 FQGNSA. This CDR3 spans 12 amino acids. The CDR3 is CASSGTGKGYTF. In DNA form, the CDR3 reads TGTGCCAGCAGCGGGACAGGGAAAGGCTACACCTTC.

This clone has just a few counts. This sequence joins TRBV28 and TRBJ1-2, with D possibly matching TRBD1 (5 bases). Deletions cut 2 bases from V and 6 bases from J, with 10 bases between. Germline loops: CDR1 MDHEN, CDR2 SYDVKM. CDR3 length: 13 residues. The CDR3 loop reads CASSLAGRHGYTF. The CDR3, as DNA: TGTGCCAGCAGTTTAGCGGGGCGGCATGGCTACACCTTC.

This rearrangement joins TRBV29-1 to TRBJ2-6; a possible D gene is TRBD2 (6 bases). The CDR3 covers 13 residues. In germline, CDR1 is SQVTM, CDR2 ANQGSEA. Trimming took off 6 bases at V and 12 bases at J, with 18 bases between the two ends. CDR3: CSVGGTDVPVLTF. CDR3 coding DNA: TGCAGCGTCGGAGGGACTGACGTTCCCGTCCTGACTTTC.

This chain uses TRBV29-1 with TRBJ2-1; D might be TRBD2 (5 bases). Trimming removed 7 bases at V and 0 bases at J, with 10 bases between. Germline-derived CDR1 and CDR2 are SQVTM and ANQGSEA. The CDR3 contains 13 residues. The CDR3 nucleotides are TGCAGCGCCACGGGGAGCTCCTACAATGAGCAGTTCTTC. Translating gives CSATGSSYNEQFF.

V usage is TRBV30 and J usage is TRBJ2-1; the D gene is possibly TRBD1 (6 bases). Germline CDR1 GTSNPN, CDR2 SVGIG (reference sequence). The ends were cut back, 0 bases at V and 3 bases at J, with 24 bases in the middle. The CDR3 loop spans 19 amino acids. The CDR3 reads CAWSVRRGRGDPHYNEQFF. DNA of the CDR3: TGTGCCTGGAGTGTACGAAGGGGCAGGGGAGATCCCCACTACAATGAGCAGTTCTTC.

This clone has only a few counts. This chain joins TRBV30 and TRBJ2-3, with TRBD1 matching over 8 bases. The CDR3 is 12 amino acids. Looked up from germline, CDR1 is GTSNPN and CDR2 is SVGIG (reference sequence). V shed 5 bases, J shed 4 bases, and the junction held 2 bases outside the gene matches. The CDR3 bases are TGTGCCTGGGGACAGGGTCCAGATACGCAGTATTTT. Translated: CAWGQGPDTQYF. Looking up the rest from reference TRBV30 and TRBJ2-3 gives the full variable domain: SQTIHQWPATLVQPVGSPLSLECTVEGTSNPNLYWYRQAAGRGLQLLFYSVGIGQISSEVPQNLSASRPQDRQFILSSKKLLLSDSGFYLCAWGQGPDTQYFGPGTRLTVL.

The genes are TRBV5-4 and TRBJ2-1; 9 nucleotides line up with TRBD1. From germline, CDR1 is SGHNT and CDR2 YYREEE (reference sequence). The CDR3 is 15 residues long. J was trimmed by 5 bases and V by 4 bases; bases with no gene match: 7. As DNA, the CDR3 is TGTGCCAGCAGCGGCCTTGACAGGGGGAACAATGAGCAGTTCTTC. As protein: CASSGLDRGNNEQFF.